The 28 T cell receptor beta chains given below trace back to one sample, sequenced in a study of CD8+ T cells in alopecia areata. Reverse transcription of extracted RNA yielded cDNA, which provided the sequencing template. Sequencing used immunoSEQ multiplex PCR; TCRdb keeps in-frame clones, though not all of them. The data hold 180,000 or so clones, with roughly 64% observed a single time. Treatment defined: oral pan-JAK inhibitor, 5-10 mg twice daily. The sequenced sample was CD4+ T cells sorted from blood, obtained at week 24, from a patient treated with tofacitinib. The receptors were sampled from a human donor with alopecia areata.

This clone was counted a few times. The chain recombines TRBV4-1 with TRBJ2-3; 7 bases are shared with TRBD2. Per the germline V gene, CDR1 is MGHRA and CDR2 is YSYEKL. This CDR3 contains 15 residues. J gave up 5 bases and V 6 bases, and 11 bases lay outside the gene matches. In nucleotides, the CDR3 is TGCGCCAGCAGTCTTAGCGGGCCCCCGGGAGATACGCAGTATTTT. Translated: CASSLSGPPGDTQYF.

The chain links TRBV27 to TRBJ2-5, with D possibly being TRBD2 (6 bases). Trimming removed 5 bases at V and 5 bases at J, with 21 bases between. The germline V gene has CDR1 MNHEY and CDR2 SMNVEV (reference sequence). This CDR3 region has 16 residues. The CDR3 DNA sequence: TGTGCCAGCAGTCCCGAAGGGACTCCGGGTGAGGAGACCCAGTACTTC. Its protein is CASSPEGTPGEETQYF.

This chain links TRBV5-1 with TRBJ2-5; no firm D call. There are 14 residues in the CDR3. Germline loops: CDR1 SGHRS, CDR2 YFSETQ. Trimming took 1 base from V and 3 from J, leaving 10 bases between them. CDR3 coding DNA: TGCGCCAGCAGCTTGAGCCCCCCGGAAGAGACCCAGTACTTC. This sequence encodes CASSLSPPEETQYF.

The chain is built from TRBV5-1 and TRBJ1-1; a weak D match, TRBD1 (6 bases). V gave up 1 base and J gave up 3 bases, with 16 bases separating them. The CDR3 consists of 16 residues. Germline loops: CDR1 SGHRS, CDR2 YFSETQ. Here the CDR3 reads CASSLSSFPGDTEAFF. The DNA of the CDR3 is TGCGCCAGCAGCTTGTCCTCCTTTCCAGGGGACACTGAAGCTTTCTTT.

CDR3 amino acids: CASSQSRDRRQETQYF. The DNA of the CDR3 is TGCGCCAGCAGTCAATCGCGCGACAGGCGCCAAGAGACCCAGTACTTC. The V gene is TRBV23-1, the J gene TRBJ2-5, with D tentatively TRBD1 (6 bases). TRBV23-1 qualifies as an ORF whose function is uncertain. V gave up 0 bases and J gave up 1 base, with 12 bases separating them. This CDR3 has 16 amino acids.

In regard to this clone: This same CDR3 is encoded by further DNA sequences in the sample. The V call is TRBV20-1, the J call TRBJ2-5; unclear D gene. Looked up from germline, CDR1 is DFQATT and CDR2 is SNEGSKA (reference sequence). The CDR3 consists of 11 residues. V was pared by 3 bases and J by 2 bases, with 4 bases between. CDR3 sequence reads: CSARQQETQYF. The CDR3, as DNA: TGCAGTGCTAGGCAGCAAGAGACCCAGTACTTC.

This chain uses TRBV2 with TRBJ2-4; D is unclear. Germline CDR1 SNHLY, CDR2 FYNNEI. The CDR3 has 15 residues. The germline V and J ends were trimmed by 6 bases and 1 base, with 13 bases remaining between them. CDR3 coding DNA: TGTGCCAGCAGCTCTGGCGGTTCTGCCAAAAACATTCAGTACTTC. This translates into CASSSGGSAKNIQYF.

This chain uses TRBV4-3 with TRBJ2-7, with D tentatively TRBD2 (6 bases). The length of the CDR3 is 16 residues. Per the germline V gene, CDR1 is LGHNA and CDR2 is YSLEER. V lost 1 base and J 1 base, leaving 14 bases between the germline ends. The CDR3 DNA reads TGCGCCAGCAGCCAAGGGAGGGGAGAGGGATCCTACGAGCAGTACTTC. Translating it yields CASSQGRGEGSYEQYF.

This clone was detected a few times. The chain is built from TRBV5-1 and TRBJ1-2; no definite D call. Germline loops: CDR1 SGHRS, CDR2 YFSETQ. There are 15 residues in the CDR3. V lost 0 bases to trimming and J lost 3 bases, with 12 bases between them. The CDR3 reads CASSLALGPDYGYTF. The CDR3 region has the DNA TGCGCCAGCAGCTTGGCACTGGGTCCAGACTATGGCTACACCTTC.

This clone was observed a few times. The chain couples TRBV6-5 to TRBJ2-3, with 9 nucleotides matching TRBD2. The CDR3 length is 16 residues. J was trimmed by 1 base and V by 1 base; bases with no gene match: 3. CDR1 is MNHEY, CDR2 SVGAGI, per germline. Here the CDR3 DNA reads TGTGCCAGCAGTTACTTCCCTAGCGGGGGCACAGATACGCAGTATTTT. Translation gives CASSYFPSGGTDTQYF.

This clone was detected only a few times. CDR3 protein: CASSPDPRDRYGYTF. CDR3 in DNA: TGTGCCAGCAGTCCCGACCCCCGGGACAGATATGGCTACACCTTC. V gene TRBV27 combines with J gene TRBJ1-2; 7 bases map to TRBD1. The CDR3 consists of 15 residues. Germline CDR1 is MNHEY and CDR2 is SMNVEV (reference sequence). The V gene end was trimmed by 5 bases and the J gene end by 5 bases; junction bases not matched to a gene: 11.

The rearrangement links TRBV6-1 to TRBJ1-3; D remains unclear. The CDR3 totals 13 residues. V lost 5 bases and J lost 2, with 7 bases in between. Germline V gene sequence: CDR1 MNHNS, CDR2 SASEGT. CDR3: CASSRPPGNTIYF. In DNA form, the CDR3 reads TGTGCCAGCAGTCGACCGCCTGGAAACACCATATATTTT.

The genes are TRBV7-2 and TRBJ2-3, with 12 positions matching TRBD2. The germline V gene has CDR1 SGHTA and CDR2 FQGNSA. J was trimmed by 4 bases and V by 5 bases; bases with no gene match: 7. The CDR3 covers 16 residues. In nucleotides, the CDR3 is TGTGCCAGCAGCCAGAAACTAGCGGGGGGACCAGATACGCAGTATTTT. Translated: CASSQKLAGGPDTQYF.

The rearrangement joins TRBV7-3 to TRBJ1-4; no definite D call. Trimming shortened V by 5 bases and J by 6 bases, and 13 bases separated the two germline ends. The CDR3 is made up of 14 amino acids. In germline, CDR1 is SGHTA, CDR2 FQGTGA. CDR3 sequence (DNA): TGTGCCAGCAGCCCCCCGGGCTACGATGAAAAACTGTTTTTT. Translating it yields CASSPPGYDEKLFF.

This chain connects TRBV7-9 to TRBJ1-6, with 9 bases that match TRBD1. The CDR3 length is 15 residues. Germline values: CDR1 SEHNR, CDR2 FQNEAQ (reference sequence). The ends lost 6 bases at V and 6 bases at J; junction bases unmatched: 6. The CDR3, as DNA: TGTGCCAGCAGTTCCGGACAGGGGTTTAATTCACCCCTCCACTTT. It codes for CASSSGQGFNSPLHF.

The rearrangement links TRBV5-1 to TRBJ1-5; D is uncertain. CDR1 is SGHRS, CDR2 YFSETQ, per germline. V was cut by 0 bases and J by 5 bases, with 9 bases left in between. The CDR3 runs 14 residues. CDR3 coding DNA: TGCGCCAGCAGCTTGGGTGGGGTGGATCAGCCCCAGCATTTT. It specifies CASSLGGVDQPQHF.

The sample holds one count of this clone. The genes are TRBV30 and TRBJ2-5, with 12 nucleotides matching TRBD2. The CDR3 is made up of 15 amino acids. Germline V gives CDR1 GTSNPN, CDR2 SVGIG (reference sequence). V shed 0 bases and J 4 bases; nucleotides not matched to a gene: 3. The CDR3 DNA sequence: TGTGCCTGGAGTGTACTAGCGGGAGGAGGAGAGACCCAGTACTTC. Its translation is CAWSVLAGGGETQYF.

The chain couples TRBV5-1 to TRBJ2-3; 9 nucleotides match TRBD1. J was trimmed by 0 bases and V by 4 bases; bases with no gene match: 6. The CDR3 totals 16 residues. Germline V CDR1 and CDR2: SGHRS, YFSETQ. The CDR3 reads CASSKQGAPSTDTQYF. The CDR3 DNA reads as TGCGCCAGCAGCAAACAGGGGGCCCCCAGCACAGATACGCAGTATTTT.

The J gene is TRBJ2-7, the V gene TRBV28; D is undetermined. The CDR3 sequence is 10 residues long. Between the trimmed V and J ends, which lost 4 bases and 6 bases, there was a span of 4 bases. CDR1 is MDHEN, CDR2 SYDVKM, per germline. CDR3 amino acids: CASSSREQYF. CDR3 DNA sequence: TGTGCCAGCAGTTCTCGCGAGCAGTACTTC.

CDR3 residues: CASSVANSYYGYTF. The CDR3 DNA sequence: TGTGCCAGCAGCGTAGCTAACAGCTACTATGGCTACACCTTC. This chain joins TRBV9 and TRBJ1-2; no clear D gene. Trimming removed 0 bases at V and 3 bases at J, with 9 bases between. This CDR3 region has 14 residues. Germline-derived CDR1 and CDR2 are SGDLS and YYNGEE.

The chain recombines TRBV29-1 with TRBJ1-1, with no clear D. V was clipped by 3 bases and J by 5 bases, with 13 bases between them. Germline-derived CDR1 and CDR2 are SQVTM and ANQGSEA. The CDR3 runs 13 residues. The CDR3 region has the DNA TGCAGCGTTGAGCGGCAGACCTTAACTGAAGCTTTCTTT. Its translation: CSVERQTLTEAFF.

The genes are TRBV6-1 and TRBJ2-1, with D unclear. Between the trimmed V and J ends, which lost 5 bases and 4 bases, there was a span of 12 bases. This CDR3 is built from 14 residues. Germline CDR1 reads MNHNS; CDR2 reads SASEGT. The CDR3 DNA follows: TGTGCCAGCAGTAACGTCTTCGATTACAATGAGCAGTTCTTC. It yields the protein CASSNVFDYNEQFF.

This clone was observed a handful of times. V and J are TRBV27 and TRBJ1-2; D is unclear. V was clipped by 5 bases and J by 3 bases, with 16 bases between them. The germline CDR1 and CDR2 sequences are MNHEY and SMNVEV (reference sequence). This CDR3 region has 15 residues. In nucleotides, the CDR3 is TGTGCCAGCAGTGCCCACCGTGGCCAACACTATGGCTACACCTTC. Amino acids: CASSAHRGQHYGYTF.

The chain is built from TRBV7-6 and TRBJ2-1; TRBD1 agrees at 9 bases. Germline CDR1 reads SGHVS; CDR2 reads FNYEAQ. The CDR3 is made up of 17 amino acids. The V segment lost 1 base and the J segment 4 bases; nucleotides outside the gene matches: 8. Here the CDR3 reads CASSLDRDRAFYNEQFF. In nucleotides, the CDR3 is TGTGCCAGCAGCTTAGACCGGGACAGGGCCTTTTACAATGAGCAGTTCTTC.

CDR3 DNA sequence: TGCAGCGTTGCGAGAGGGTTTTCGTACGAGCAGTACTTC. Translation gives CSVARGFSYEQYF. This chain joins TRBV29-1 and TRBJ2-7, with a weak D call TRBD2 (5 bases). The CDR3 length is 13 residues. Trimming cost V 4 bases and J 4 bases, with 14 bases left between them. Germline V gene data show CDR1 as SQVTM and CDR2 as ANQGSEA.

This clone was counted a few times. The V and J genes are TRBV29-1 and TRBJ1-4; 8 bases are a match to TRBD1. Germline assignment: CDR1 SQVTM and CDR2 ANQGSEA. The CDR3 is 15 amino acids. Trimming cost V 3 bases and J 7 bases; bases outside gene matches: 10. DNA of the CDR3: TGCAGCGTTGAGTTCGAGAGGACAGGGAGTGAAAAACTGTTTTTT. Translating gives CSVEFERTGSEKLFF.

This clone came up many times. This specimen includes other DNA sequences encoding the same CDR3. The chain links TRBV7-9 to TRBJ2-3, with D perhaps given as TRBD1 or TRBD2 (6 bases each). Germline V gives CDR1 SEHNR, CDR2 FQNEAQ (reference sequence). V lost 5 bases, J lost 6 bases, and 12 bases lay in between. The CDR3 has 13 residues. The CDR3 sequence is CASSPRGPDTQYF. The CDR3 DNA is TGTGCCAGCAGCCCCCGGGGGCCGGATACGCAGTATTTT.

The chain employs TRBV19 and TRBJ2-5, with 8 positions matching TRBD2. This CDR3 region has 16 residues. Trimming at V came to 7 bases and at J to 5 bases, leaving 15 bases not matched to a gene. Germline values: CDR1 LNHDA, CDR2 SQIVND (reference sequence). CDR3 protein: CASTPNERGNWETQYF. The CDR3 nucleotides read TGTGCCAGTACCCCAAATGAGCGGGGGAATTGGGAGACCCAGTACTTC. The variable domain in full, with the rest retrieved from reference TRBV19 and TRBJ2-5, is DGGITQSPKYLFRKEGQNVTLSCEQNLNHDAMYWYRQDPGQGLRLIYYSQIVNDFQKGDIAEGYSVSREKKESFPLTVTSAQKNPTAFYLCASTPNERGNWETQYFGPGTRLLVL.